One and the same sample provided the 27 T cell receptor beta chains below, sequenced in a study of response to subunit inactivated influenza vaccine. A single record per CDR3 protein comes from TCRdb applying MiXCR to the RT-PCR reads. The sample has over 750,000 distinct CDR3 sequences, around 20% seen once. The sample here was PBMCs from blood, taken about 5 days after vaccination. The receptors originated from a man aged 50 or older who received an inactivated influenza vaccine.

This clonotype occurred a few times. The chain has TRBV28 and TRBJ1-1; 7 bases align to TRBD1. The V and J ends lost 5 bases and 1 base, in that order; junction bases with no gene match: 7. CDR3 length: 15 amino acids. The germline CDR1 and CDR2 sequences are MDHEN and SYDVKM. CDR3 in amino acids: CASSDTGTENTEAFF. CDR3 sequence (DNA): TGTGCCAGCAGTGATACCGGGACAGAGAACACTGAAGCTTTCTTT.

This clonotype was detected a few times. In nucleotides, the CDR3 is TGCAGTGCTAGAGCGAAGCAGGGACCCATTCAGTACTTC. Its protein is CSARAKQGPIQYF. The chain recombines TRBV20-1 with TRBJ2-4; D could derive from TRBD1 or TRBD2 (5 bases each). Germline assignment: CDR1 DFQATT and CDR2 SNEGSKA (reference sequence). There are 13 residues in the CDR3. V lost 1 base to trimming and J lost 9 bases, with 13 bases between them.

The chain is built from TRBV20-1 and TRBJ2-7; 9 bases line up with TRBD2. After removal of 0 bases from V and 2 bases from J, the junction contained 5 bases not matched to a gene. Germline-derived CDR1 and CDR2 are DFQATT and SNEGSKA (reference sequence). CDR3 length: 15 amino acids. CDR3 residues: CSARDGVAGAYEQYF. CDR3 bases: TGCAGTGCTAGAGATGGAGTAGCGGGGGCCTACGAGCAGTACTTC.

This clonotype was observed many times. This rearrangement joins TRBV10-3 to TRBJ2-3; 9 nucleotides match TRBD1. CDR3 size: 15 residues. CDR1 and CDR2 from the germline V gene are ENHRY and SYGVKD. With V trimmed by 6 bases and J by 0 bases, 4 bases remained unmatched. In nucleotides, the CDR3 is TGTGCCATCAGGGACAGGGGCATTAGCACAGATACGCAGTATTTT. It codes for CAIRDRGISTDTQYF.

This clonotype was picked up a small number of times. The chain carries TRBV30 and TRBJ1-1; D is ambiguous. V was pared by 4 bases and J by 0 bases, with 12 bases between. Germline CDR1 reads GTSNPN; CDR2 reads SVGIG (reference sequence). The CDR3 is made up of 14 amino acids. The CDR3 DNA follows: TGTGCCTGGAACGACCGAAGAATGAACACTGAAGCTTTCTTT. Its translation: CAWNDRRMNTEAFF.

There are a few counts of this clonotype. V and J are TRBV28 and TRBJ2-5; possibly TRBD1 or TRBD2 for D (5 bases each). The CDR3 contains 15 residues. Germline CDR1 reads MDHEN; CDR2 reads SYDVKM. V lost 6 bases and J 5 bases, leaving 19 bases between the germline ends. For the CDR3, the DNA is TGTGCCAGCAGGGGGGTTTATCGAAATGGGGAGACCCAGTACTTC. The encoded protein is CASRGVYRNGETQYF.

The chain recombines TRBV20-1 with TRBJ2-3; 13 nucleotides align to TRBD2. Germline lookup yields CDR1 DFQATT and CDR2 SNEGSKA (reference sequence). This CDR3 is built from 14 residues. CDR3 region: CGLAGARSTDTQYF. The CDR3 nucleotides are TGCGGACTAGCGGGGGCCCGAAGCACAGATACGCAGTATTTT.

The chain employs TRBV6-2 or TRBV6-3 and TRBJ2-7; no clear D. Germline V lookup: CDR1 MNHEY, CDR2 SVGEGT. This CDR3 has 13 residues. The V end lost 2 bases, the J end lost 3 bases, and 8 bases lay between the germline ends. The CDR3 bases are TGTGCCAGCAGTTACGACTGGAACTACGAGCAGTACTTC. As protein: CASSYDWNYEQYF.

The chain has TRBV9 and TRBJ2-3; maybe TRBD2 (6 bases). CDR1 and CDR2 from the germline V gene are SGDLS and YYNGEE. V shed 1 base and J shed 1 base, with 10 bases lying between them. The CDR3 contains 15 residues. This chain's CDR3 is CASSVSLARTDTQYF. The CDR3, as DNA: TGTGCCAGCAGCGTATCGCTAGCGCGCACAGATACGCAGTATTTT.

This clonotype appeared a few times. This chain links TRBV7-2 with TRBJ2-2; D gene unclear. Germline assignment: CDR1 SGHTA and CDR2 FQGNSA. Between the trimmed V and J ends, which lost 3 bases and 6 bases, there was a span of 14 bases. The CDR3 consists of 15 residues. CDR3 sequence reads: CASSFLGSTPGELFF. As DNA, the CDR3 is TGTGCCAGCAGCTTTCTAGGCAGTACACCCGGGGAGCTGTTTTTT.

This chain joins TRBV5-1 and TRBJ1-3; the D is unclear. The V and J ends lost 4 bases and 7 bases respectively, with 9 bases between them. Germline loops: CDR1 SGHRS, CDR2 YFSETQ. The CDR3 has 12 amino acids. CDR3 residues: CASSDTSNTIYF. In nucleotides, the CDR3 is TGCGCCAGCAGCGATACGAGCAACACCATATATTTT.

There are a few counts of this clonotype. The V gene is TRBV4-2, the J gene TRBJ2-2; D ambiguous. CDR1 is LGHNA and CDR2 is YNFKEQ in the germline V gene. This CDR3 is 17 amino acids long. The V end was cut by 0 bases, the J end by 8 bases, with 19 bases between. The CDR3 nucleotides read TGTGCCAGCAGCCAAGATCGGCCGACACTAACCAGGGGGGAGCTGTTTTTT. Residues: CASSQDRPTLTRGELFF.

The CDR3 loop is CASRRGITGELFF. For the CDR3, the DNA is TGTGCCAGCCGGCGGGGGATCACCGGGGAGCTGTTTTTT. The rearrangement links TRBV6-4 to TRBJ2-2; 7 bases agree with TRBD2. The germline V gene encodes CDR1 MRHNA and CDR2 SNTAGT. Trimming cost V 8 bases and J 4 bases; bases outside gene matches: 4. The CDR3 is 13 residues long.

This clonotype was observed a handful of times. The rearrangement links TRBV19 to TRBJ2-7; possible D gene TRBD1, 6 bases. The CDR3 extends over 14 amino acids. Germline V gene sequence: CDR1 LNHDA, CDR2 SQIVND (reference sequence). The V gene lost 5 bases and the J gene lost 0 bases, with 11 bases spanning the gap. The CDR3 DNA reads TGTGCCAGTAGTGACCGACAGGTCTCCTACGAGCAGTACTTC. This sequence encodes CASSDRQVSYEQYF.

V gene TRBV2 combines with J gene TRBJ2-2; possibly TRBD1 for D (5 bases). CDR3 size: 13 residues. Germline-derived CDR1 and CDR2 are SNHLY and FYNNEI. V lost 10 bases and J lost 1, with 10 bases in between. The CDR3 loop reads CATTGQNTGELFF. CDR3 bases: TGTGCCACCACCGGACAGAACACCGGGGAGCTGTTTTTT.

The CDR3, as DNA: TGCGCCAGCAGCCAATCAGGGACGGCCGCCGGTTACGAGCAGTACTTC. This sequence encodes CASSQSGTAAGYEQYF. This chain links TRBV4-1 with TRBJ2-7; D assignment may be TRBD1 or TRBD2 (5 bases each). The length of the CDR3 is 16 residues. CDR1 and CDR2 from the germline V gene are MGHRA and YSYEKL. Trimming cost V 2 bases and J 4 bases, with 18 bases left between them.

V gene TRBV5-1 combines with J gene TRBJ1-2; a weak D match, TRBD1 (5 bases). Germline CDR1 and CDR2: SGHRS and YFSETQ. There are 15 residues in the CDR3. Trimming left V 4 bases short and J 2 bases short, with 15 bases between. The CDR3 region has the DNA TGCGCCAGCAGCACCCCGCCAGCAGGGAACTATGGCTACACCTTC. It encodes CASSTPPAGNYGYTF.

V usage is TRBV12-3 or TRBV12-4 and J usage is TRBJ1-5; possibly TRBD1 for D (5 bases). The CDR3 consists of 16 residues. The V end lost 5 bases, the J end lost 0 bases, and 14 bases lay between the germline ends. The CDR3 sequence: CASSGTGHNSNQPQHF. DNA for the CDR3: TGTGCCAGCAGTGGGACCGGGCATAATAGCAATCAGCCCCAGCATTTT.

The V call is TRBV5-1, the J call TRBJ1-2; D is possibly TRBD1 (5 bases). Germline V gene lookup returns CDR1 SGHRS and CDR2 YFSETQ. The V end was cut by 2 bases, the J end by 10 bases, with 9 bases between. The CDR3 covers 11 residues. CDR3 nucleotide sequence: TGCGCCAGCAGCTTCGAGGGACCCTACACCTTC. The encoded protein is CASSFEGPYTF. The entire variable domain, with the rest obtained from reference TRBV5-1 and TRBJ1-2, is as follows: KAGVTQTPRYLIKTRGQQVTLSCSPISGHRSVSWYQQTPGQGLQFLFEYFSETQRNKGNFPGRFSGRQFSNSRSEMNVSTLELGDSALYLCASSFEGPYTFGSGTRLTVV.

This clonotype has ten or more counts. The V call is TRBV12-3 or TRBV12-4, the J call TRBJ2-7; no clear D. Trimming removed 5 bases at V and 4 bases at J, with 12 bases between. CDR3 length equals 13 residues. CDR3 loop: CASSPDPAYEQYF. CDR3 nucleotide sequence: TGTGCCAGCAGTCCAGATCCCGCTTACGAGCAGTACTTC.

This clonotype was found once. The CDR3 region has the DNA TGTGCCAGCAGGGCACAGGAATACAATGAGCAGTTCTTC. The encoded protein is CASRAQEYNEQFF. The rearrangement links TRBV12-3 or TRBV12-4 to TRBJ2-1, with D possibly being TRBD1 (5 bases). CDR3 length: 13 amino acids. Trimming shortened V by 6 bases and J by 4 bases, and 10 bases separated the two germline ends.

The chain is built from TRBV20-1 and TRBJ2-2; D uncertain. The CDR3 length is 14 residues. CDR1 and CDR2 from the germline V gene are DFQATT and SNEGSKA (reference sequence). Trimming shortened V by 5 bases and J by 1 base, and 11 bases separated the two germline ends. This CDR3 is CSALYKRNTGELFF. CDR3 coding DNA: TGCAGTGCTTTGTACAAGCGGAACACCGGGGAGCTGTTTTTT.

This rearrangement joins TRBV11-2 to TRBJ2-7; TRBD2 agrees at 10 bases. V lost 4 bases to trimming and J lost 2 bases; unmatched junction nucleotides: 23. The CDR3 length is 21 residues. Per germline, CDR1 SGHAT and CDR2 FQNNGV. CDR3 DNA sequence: TGTGCCAGCAGCTCTAGAGCCCCCTTAGCGGGAGGCCTGAGTTGGACCTACGAGCAGTACTTC. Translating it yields CASSSRAPLAGGLSWTYEQYF.

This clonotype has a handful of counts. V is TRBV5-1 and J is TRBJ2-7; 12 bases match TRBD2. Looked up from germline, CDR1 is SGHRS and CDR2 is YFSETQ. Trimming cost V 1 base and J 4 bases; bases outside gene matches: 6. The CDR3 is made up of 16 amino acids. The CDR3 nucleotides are TGCGCCAGCAGCTTGTCGGGGGGACTAGCGGGTTACGAGCAGTACTTC. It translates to CASSLSGGLAGYEQYF.

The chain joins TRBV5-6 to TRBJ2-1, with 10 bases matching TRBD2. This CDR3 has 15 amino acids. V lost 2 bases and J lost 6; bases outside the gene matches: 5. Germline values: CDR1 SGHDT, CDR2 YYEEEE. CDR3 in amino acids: CASSFLAGVGNEQFF. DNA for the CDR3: TGTGCCAGCAGCTTCCTAGCGGGAGTAGGCAATGAGCAGTTCTTC.

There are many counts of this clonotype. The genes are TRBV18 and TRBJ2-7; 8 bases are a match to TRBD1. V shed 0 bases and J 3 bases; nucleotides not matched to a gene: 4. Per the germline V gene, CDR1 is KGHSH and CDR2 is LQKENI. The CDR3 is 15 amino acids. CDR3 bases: TGTGCCAGCTCACCACCGGGACAGGCTCGCTACGAGCAGTACTTC. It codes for CASSPPGQARYEQYF.

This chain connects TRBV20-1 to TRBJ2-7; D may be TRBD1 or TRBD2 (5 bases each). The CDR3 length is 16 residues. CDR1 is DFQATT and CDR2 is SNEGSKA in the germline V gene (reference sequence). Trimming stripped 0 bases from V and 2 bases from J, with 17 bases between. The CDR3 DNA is TGCAGTGCTAGAGATCTAGCCCGGGACCCCACCTACGAGCAGTACTTC. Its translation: CSARDLARDPTYEQYF.